The clone carrying this TCR beta chain was observed at least ten times. Assembly of TCR beta libraries relied on iRepertoire HTBI primers together with Arm-PCR of CDR3 regions. In TCRdb, the multiplex PCR reads were re-called with MiXCR into one record per CDR3 protein. The sample holds about 240,000 distinct CDR3 sequences, over 20% seen once. This sample was taken from a study of regulatory T cells in long-lasting Graves disease. The wider study: Those Graves' patients who were newly diagnosed had been on antithyroid drugs under 3 months.

The time point is: newly diagnosed GD, antithyroid drugs for less than 3 months. Making the TCR library involved RNA that had been extracted from PBMCs. J was trimmed by 1 base and V by 6 bases; bases with no gene match: 10. Germline assignment: CDR1 SGHTA and CDR2 FQGNSA. The CDR3 runs to 17 residues. The sequence came from a female donor with Graves disease. The material was peripheral blood mononuclear cells (PBMCs), obtained at new diagnosis, from a patient treated with antithyroid drugs. The rearrangement links TRBV7-2 to TRBJ2-2; 8 bases agree with TRBD1. CDR3 coding DNA: TGTGCCAGCAGTTCCCGAACCGGGACAGGGAACACCGGGGAGCTGTTTTTT. Amino acids: CASSSRTGTGNTGELFF.